This T cell receptor (beta chain) was obtained from a study of blood T cell repertoires in COVID-19. About the study: COVID-19 samples from acute and convalescent phases originated in the United States, Italy and Spain.

Per the authors' pipeline: Reference gene primer amplification gave estimated nucleated cell counts. The table came from immunoSEQ multiplex PCR; TCRdb's copy has only in-frame clones and leaves some out. That table furnishes V, J and clone size, whereas the DNA furnished D and trimming. The sample includes about 120,000 clones, roughly 81% of them seen just once. Sequences were obtained from peripheral blood. This receptor was identified in a human donor in a cohort sampled during active COVID-19.

CDR3 sequence: CATRRGAVGNSPLHF. CDR3 nucleotide sequence: TGTGCCACCCGTCGCGGCGCAGTCGGAAATTCACCCCTCCACTTT. This chain links TRBV15 with TRBJ1-6; D is unclear. Trimming took 8 bases from V and 7 from J, leaving 18 bases between them. Germline values: CDR1 LNHNV, CDR2 YYDKDF (reference sequence). This CDR3 comprises 15 residues.